This TCR beta chain was observed in a study of blood T cells in healthy people across ages. Notes on the study in general: Per million T cells, the diversity of TCR beta decreased roughly linearly as age advanced. The unknown donor CMV status may have confounded expanded clonotype changes.

Alongside a J-beta primer mix, a sample-barcoded 5' primer served in a second PCR lasting 7 to 11 cycles. A minimum of 2.5 million CDR3-containing paired-end reads was obtained for each sample. TCRdb independently ran MiXCR on the 5' RACE reads; one entry per CDR3 protein. This table has under 1,000,000 distinct CDR3 sequences, 36% appearing once. This clonotype was seen only a few times. No antigen is known for it. V gave up 7 bases and J gave up 2 bases, with 13 bases separating them. The CDR3 is made up of 14 amino acids. The rearrangement joins TRBV12-3 or TRBV12-4 to TRBJ2-3; no clear D. The sequencing sample was made of blood. The clonotype comes from a man between 18 and 35 years old in good health. This chain's CDR3 is CASTFSGITDTQYF. In nucleotides, the CDR3 is TGTGCCAGCACCTTCTCTGGGATCACAGATACGCAGTATTTT.